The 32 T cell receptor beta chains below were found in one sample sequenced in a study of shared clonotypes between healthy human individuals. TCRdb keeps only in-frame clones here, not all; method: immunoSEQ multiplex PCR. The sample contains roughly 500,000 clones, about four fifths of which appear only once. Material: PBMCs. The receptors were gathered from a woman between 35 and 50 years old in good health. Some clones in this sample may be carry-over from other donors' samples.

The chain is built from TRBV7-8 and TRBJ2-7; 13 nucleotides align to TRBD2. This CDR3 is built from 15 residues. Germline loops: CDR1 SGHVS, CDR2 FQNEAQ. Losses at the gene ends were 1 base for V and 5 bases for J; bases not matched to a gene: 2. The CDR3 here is CASSLGTSGSNEQYF. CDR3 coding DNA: TGTGCCAGCAGCTTAGGGACTAGCGGGAGTAACGAGCAGTACTTC.

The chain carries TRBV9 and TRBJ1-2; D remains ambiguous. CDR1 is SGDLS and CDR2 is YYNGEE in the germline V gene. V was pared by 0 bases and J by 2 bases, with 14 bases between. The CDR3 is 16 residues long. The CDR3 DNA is TGTGCCAGCAGCGTAGCTATGGACGGCACCAACTATGGCTACACCTTC. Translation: CASSVAMDGTNYGYTF.

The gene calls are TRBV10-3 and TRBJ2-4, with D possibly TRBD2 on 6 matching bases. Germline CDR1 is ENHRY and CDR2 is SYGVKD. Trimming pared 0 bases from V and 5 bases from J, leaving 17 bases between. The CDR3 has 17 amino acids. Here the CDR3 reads CAISESRRAGHQNIQYF. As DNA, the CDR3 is TGTGCCATCAGTGAGTCGAGGAGGGCCGGCCATCAAAACATTCAGTACTTC.

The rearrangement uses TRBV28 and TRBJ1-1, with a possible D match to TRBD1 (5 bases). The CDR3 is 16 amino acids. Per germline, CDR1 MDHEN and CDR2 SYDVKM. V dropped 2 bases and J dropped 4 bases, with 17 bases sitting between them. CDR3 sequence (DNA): TGTGCCAGCAGTTTAAATCCCGGGGCTGGAGGCACTGAAGCTTTCTTT. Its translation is CASSLNPGAGGTEAFF.

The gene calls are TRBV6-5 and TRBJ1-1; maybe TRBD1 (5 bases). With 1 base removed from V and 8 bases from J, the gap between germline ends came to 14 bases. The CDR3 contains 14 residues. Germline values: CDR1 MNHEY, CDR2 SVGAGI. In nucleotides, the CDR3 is TGTGCCAGCAGTTACTTGTTTGGGGGTTGGGAAGCTTTCTTT. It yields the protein CASSYLFGGWEAFF.

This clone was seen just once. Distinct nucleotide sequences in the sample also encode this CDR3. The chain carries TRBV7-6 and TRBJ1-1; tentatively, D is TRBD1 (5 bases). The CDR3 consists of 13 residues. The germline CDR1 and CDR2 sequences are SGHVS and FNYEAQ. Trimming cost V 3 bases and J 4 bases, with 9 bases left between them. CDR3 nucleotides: TGTGCCAGCAGCTTCGGGGGGAGCACTGAAGCTTTCTTT. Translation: CASSFGGSTEAFF.

The CDR3 loop is CASSLLTGGRDEQYF. The CDR3 DNA reads as TGTGCCAGCAGTTTATTGACAGGGGGTAGGGACGAGCAGTACTTC. This sequence joins TRBV28 and TRBJ2-7; 9 bases line up with TRBD1. Trimming removed 1 base from V and 5 bases from J; junction bases left unmatched: 6. The CDR3 is made up of 15 amino acids. Germline V gives CDR1 MDHEN, CDR2 SYDVKM.

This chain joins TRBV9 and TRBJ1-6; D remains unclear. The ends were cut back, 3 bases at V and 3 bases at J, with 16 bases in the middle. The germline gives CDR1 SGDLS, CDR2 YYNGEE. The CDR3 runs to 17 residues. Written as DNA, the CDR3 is TGTGCCAGCAGCGCCGTCGGAGGACGGTTCTATAATTCACCCCTCCACTTT. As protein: CASSAVGGRFYNSPLHF.

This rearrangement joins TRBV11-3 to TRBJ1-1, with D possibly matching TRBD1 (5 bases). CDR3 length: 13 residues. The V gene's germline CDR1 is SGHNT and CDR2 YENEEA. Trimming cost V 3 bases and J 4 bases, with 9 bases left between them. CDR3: CASSFRRGTEAFF. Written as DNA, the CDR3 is TGTGCCAGCAGCTTCAGGAGGGGCACTGAAGCTTTCTTT.

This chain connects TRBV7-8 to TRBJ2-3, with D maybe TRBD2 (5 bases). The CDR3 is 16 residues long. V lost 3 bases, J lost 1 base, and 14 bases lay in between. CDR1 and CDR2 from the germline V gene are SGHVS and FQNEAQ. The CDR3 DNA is TGTGCCAGCAGCTTGTGGAGCGGAGCGGGCACAGATACGCAGTATTTT. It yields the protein CASSLWSGAGTDTQYF.

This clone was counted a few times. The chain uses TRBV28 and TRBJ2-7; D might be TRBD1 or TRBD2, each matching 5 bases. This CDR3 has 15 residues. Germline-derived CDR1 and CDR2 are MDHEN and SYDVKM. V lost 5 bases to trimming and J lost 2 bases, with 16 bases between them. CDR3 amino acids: CASSLTSLGAYEQYF. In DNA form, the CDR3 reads TGTGCCAGCAGTCTCACCTCACTAGGGGCCTACGAGCAGTACTTC.

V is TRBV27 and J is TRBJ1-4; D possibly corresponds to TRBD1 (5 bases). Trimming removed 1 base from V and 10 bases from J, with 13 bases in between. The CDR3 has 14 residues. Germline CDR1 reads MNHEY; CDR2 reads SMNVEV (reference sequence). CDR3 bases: TGTGCCAGCAGTTTATTGGGGGATGGGAGAAAACTGTTTTTT. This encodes CASSLLGDGRKLFF.

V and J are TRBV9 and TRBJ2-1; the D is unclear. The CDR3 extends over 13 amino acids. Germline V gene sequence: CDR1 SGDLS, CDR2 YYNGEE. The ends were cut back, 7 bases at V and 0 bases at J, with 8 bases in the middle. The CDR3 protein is CASGRSSYNEQFF. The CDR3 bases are TGTGCCAGCGGTCGCAGCTCCTACAATGAGCAGTTCTTC.

In DNA form, the CDR3 reads TGTGCCAGCAGTCCAGGGGGATTAGCCAAAAACATTCAGTACTTC. Amino acids: CASSPGGLAKNIQYF. This chain links TRBV2 with TRBJ2-4, with 7 bases fitting TRBD1. The germline gives CDR1 SNHLY, CDR2 FYNNEI. Trimming took 5 bases from V and 0 from J; bases not matched to a gene: 4. This CDR3 comprises 15 residues. Variable domain in full (rest from reference TRBV2 and TRBJ2-4): EPEVTQTPSHQVTQMGQEVILRCVPISNHLYFYWYRQILGQKVEFLVSFYNNEISEKSEIFDDQFSVERPDGSNFTLKIRSTKLEDSAMYFCASSPGGLAKNIQYFGAGTRLSVL.

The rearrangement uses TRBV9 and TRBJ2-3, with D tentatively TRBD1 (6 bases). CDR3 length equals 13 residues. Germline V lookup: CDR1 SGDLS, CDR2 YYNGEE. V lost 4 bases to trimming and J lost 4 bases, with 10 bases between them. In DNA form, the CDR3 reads TGTGCCAGCAGCACAGGGACCCCAGATACGCAGTATTTT. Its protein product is CASSTGTPDTQYF.

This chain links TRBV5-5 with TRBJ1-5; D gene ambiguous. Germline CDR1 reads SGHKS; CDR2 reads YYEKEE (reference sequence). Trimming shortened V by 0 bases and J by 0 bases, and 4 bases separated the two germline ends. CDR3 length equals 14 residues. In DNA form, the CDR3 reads TGTGCCAGCAGCTTGGGGTATAGCAATCAGCCCCAGCATTTT. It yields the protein CASSLGYSNQPQHF.

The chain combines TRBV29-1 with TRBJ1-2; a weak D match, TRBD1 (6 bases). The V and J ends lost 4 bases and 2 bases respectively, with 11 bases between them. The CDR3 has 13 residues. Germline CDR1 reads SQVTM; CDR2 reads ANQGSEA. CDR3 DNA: TGCAGCGTTGTGAAGGGGGGGAACTATGGCTACACCTTC. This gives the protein CSVVKGGNYGYTF.

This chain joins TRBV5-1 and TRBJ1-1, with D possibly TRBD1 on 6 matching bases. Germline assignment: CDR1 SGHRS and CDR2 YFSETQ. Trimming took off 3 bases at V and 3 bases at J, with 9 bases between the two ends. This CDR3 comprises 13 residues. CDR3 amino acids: CASSSQGYTEAFF. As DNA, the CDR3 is TGCGCCAGCAGCTCACAGGGCTACACTGAAGCTTTCTTT.

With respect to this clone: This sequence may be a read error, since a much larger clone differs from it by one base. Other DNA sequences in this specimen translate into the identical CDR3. The CDR3 sequence: CASKGPNTEAFF. The DNA for the CDR3 is TGTGCCAGCAAGGGACCCAACACTGAAGCTTTCTTT. V is TRBV28 and J is TRBJ1-1, with D perhaps TRBD1 (5 bases). CDR3 length: 12 residues. Germline assignment: CDR1 MDHEN and CDR2 SYDVKM. V lost 7 bases and J lost 2, with 8 bases in between.

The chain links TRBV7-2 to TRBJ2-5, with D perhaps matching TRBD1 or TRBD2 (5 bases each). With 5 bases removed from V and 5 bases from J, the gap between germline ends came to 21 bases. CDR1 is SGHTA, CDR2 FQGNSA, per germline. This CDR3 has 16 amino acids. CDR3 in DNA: TGTGCCAGCAGCCTACAGCAGTTCCAGGGAGCCGAGACCCAGTACTTC. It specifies CASSLQQFQGAETQYF. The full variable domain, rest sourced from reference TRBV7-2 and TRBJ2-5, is GAGVSQSPSNKVTEKGKDVELRCDPISGHTALYWYRQSLGQGLEFLIYFQGNSAPDKSGLPSDRFSAERTGGSVSTLTIQRTQQEDSAVYLCASSLQQFQGAETQYFGPGTRLLVL.

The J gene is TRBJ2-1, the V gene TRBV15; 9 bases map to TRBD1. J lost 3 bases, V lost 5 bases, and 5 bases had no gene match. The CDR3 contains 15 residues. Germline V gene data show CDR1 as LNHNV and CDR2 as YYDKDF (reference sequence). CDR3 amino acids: CATSPTDRGYNEQFF. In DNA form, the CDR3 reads TGTGCCACCAGCCCCACGGACAGGGGCTACAATGAGCAGTTCTTC.

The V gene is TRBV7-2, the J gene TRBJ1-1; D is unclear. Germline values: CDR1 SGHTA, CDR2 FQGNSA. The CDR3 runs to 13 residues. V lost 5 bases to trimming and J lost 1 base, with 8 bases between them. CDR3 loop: CASSLFGNTEAFF. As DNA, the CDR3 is TGTGCCAGCAGCCTATTTGGGAACACTGAAGCTTTCTTT.

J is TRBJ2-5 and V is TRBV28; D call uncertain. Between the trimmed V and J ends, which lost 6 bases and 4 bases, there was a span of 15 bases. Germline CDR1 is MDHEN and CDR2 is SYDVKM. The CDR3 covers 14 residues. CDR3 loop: CASRDPSWRETQYF. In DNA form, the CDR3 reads TGTGCCAGCAGGGATCCAAGTTGGAGAGAGACCCAGTACTTC.

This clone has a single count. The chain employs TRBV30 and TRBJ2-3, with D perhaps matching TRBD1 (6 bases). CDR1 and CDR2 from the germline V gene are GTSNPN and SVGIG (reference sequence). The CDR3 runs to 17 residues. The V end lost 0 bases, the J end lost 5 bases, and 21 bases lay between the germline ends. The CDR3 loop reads CAWSVPPRQARGDTQYF. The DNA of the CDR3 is TGTGCCTGGAGTGTACCCCCCCGACAGGCCCGCGGAGATACGCAGTATTTT.

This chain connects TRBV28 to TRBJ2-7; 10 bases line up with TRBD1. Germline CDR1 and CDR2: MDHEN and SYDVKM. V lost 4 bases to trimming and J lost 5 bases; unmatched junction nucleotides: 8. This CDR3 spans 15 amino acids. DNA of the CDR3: TGTGCCAGCAGTTACCCGGGACAGGGGATAGACGAGCAGTACTTC. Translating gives CASSYPGQGIDEQYF. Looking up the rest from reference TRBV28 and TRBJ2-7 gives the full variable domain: DVKVTQSSRYLVKRTGEKVFLECVQDMDHENMFWYRQDPGLGLRLIYFSYDVKMKEKGDIPEGYSVSREKKERFSLILESASTNQTSMYLCASSYPGQGIDEQYFGPGTRLTVT.

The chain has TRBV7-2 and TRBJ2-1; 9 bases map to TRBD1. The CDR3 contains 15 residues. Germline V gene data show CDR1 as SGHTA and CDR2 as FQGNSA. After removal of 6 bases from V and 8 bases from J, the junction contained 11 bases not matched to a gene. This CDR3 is CASRPGTGIVDEQFF. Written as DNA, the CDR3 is TGTGCCAGCAGACCCGGGACAGGGATTGTGGATGAGCAGTTCTTC.

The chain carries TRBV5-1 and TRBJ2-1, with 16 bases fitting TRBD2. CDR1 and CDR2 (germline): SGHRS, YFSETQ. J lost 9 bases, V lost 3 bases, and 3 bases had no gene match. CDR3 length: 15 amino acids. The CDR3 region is CASSSGTSGRGEQFF. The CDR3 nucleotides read TGCGCCAGCAGCTCCGGGACTAGCGGGAGGGGTGAGCAGTTCTTC.

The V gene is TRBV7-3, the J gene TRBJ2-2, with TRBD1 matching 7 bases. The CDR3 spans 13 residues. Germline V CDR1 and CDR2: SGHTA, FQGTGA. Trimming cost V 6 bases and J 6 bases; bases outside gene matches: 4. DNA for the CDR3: TGTGCCAGCAGTCGACAGGGTCCCGGGGAGCTGTTTTTT. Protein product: CASSRQGPGELFF.

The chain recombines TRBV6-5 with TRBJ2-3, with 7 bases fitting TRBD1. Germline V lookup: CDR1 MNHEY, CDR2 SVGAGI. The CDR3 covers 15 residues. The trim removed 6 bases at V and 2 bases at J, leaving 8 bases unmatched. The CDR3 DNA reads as TGTGCCAGCAGCTCGGGACAGCCCAACACAGATACGCAGTATTTT. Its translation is CASSSGQPNTDTQYF.

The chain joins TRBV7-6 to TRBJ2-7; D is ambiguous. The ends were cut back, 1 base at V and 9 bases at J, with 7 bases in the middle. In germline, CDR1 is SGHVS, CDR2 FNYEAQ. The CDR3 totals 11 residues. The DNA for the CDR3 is TGTGCCAGCAGCTTAGGGCAAGCGCAGTACTTC. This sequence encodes CASSLGQAQYF. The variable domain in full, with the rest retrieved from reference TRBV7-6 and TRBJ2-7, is GAGVSQSPRYKVTKRGQDVALRCDPISGHVSLYWYRQALGQGPEFLTYFNYEAQQDKSGLPNDRFSAERPEGSISTLTIQRTEQRDSAMYRCASSLGQAQYFGPGTRLTVT.

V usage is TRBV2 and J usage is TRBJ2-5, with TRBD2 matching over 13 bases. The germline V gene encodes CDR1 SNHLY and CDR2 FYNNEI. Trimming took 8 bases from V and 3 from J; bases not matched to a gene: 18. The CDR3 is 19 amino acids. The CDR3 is CASAAGLAGPLGRKETQYF. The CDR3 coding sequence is TGTGCCAGCGCCGCGGGACTAGCGGGACCACTAGGGCGAAAAGAGACCCAGTACTTC.

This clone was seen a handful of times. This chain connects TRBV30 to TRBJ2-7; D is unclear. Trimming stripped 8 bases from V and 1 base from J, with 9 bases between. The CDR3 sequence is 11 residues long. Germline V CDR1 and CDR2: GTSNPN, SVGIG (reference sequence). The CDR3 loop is CAGRRSYEQYF. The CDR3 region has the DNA TGTGCCGGCCGGCGGTCCTACGAGCAGTACTTC.